The TCR beta chain described here comes from a study of T-cell memory formation after mild COVID-19. Whole-study context: Largely, the TCR clusters proved donor specific. Study conclusions and caveats: Contracting clones localized mainly to CM and EM when CD4+ and mainly to EMRA when CD8+. Second-wave clones that peaked on day 37 lacked confirmed SARS-CoV-2 specificity. Contracting clones from day 15 to 85 showed balanced CD4/CD8; later expanders favored CD4+.

Points on this clonotype: The antigen remains unidentified.

CDR1 is SGHRS and CDR2 is YFSETQ in the germline V gene. V lost 0 bases, J lost 5 bases, and 14 bases lay in between. There are 15 residues in the CDR3. A single record per CDR3 protein comes from TCRdb applying MiXCR to the 5' RACE reads. The sample shows more than 450,000 distinct CDR3 sequences, about 20% of them seen only once. V is TRBV5-1 and J is TRBJ1-2, with D unresolved. The specimen was PBMCs or a T cell subset sorted from them (not recorded which). This TCR was sampled from an adult woman who had mild COVID-19 (a few samples of this study predate the infection). Cell type and time point are not known. CDR3 in amino acids: CASSLGRASPYGYTF. The CDR3 DNA reads TGCGCCAGCAGCTTGGGCCGGGCTAGTCCTTATGGCTACACCTTC. Using reference TRBV5-1 and TRBJ1-2 for the parts outside the CDR3, the full variable domain is KAGVTQTPRYLIKTRGQQVTLSCSPISGHRSVSWYQQTPGQGLQFLFEYFSETQRNKGNFPGRFSGRQFSNSRSEMNVSTLELGDSALYLCASSLGRASPYGYTFGSGTRLTVV.